These T cell receptor beta chains were read from a single sample in a study of cytomegalovirus exposure and HLA in healthy donors. Measured with immunoSEQ multiplex PCR; TCRdb has only the in-frame clones, and not every one. The sample lists some 180,000 clones, 9.5% occurring once. The sample was PBMCs. All receptors derive from a woman aged 25 to 45 in good health and CMV-seropositive. Each CDR3 is given with its conserved first and last residue. A D gene is named only where the DNA matches it firmly. Clone size is given for some rows only: seen once, a few or many times, or a class if the clone is expanded.

d_call	v_call	j_call	clone_size	cdr3_aa	cdr3_nt
.	TRBV7-9	TRBJ2-1	.	CASSSDIKAAQVHNEQFF	TGTGCCAGCAGCTCCGATATTAAAGCGGCCCAGGTCCACAATGAGCAGTTCTTC
.	TRBV7-8	TRBJ2-7	.	CASSLRAGPYEQYF	TGTGCCAGCAGCCTAAGGGCGGGACCTTACGAGCAGTACTTC
TRBD1	TRBV10-2	TRBJ2-5	few	CASLPLPAGGGETQYF	TGCGCCAGCCTACCCTTACCGGCAGGGGGCGGAGAGACCCAGTACTTC
TRBD1	TRBV18	TRBJ1-1	.	CASSLGQGMNTEAFF	TGTGCCAGCTCACTTGGACAGGGGATGAACACTGAAGCTTTCTTT
.	TRBV2	TRBJ1-2	.	CASSETGVDYGYTF	TGTGCCAGCAGTGAAACCGGGGTCGACTATGGCTACACCTTC
.	TRBV6-5	TRBJ2-1	few	CASSSSPGHINNEQFF	TGTGCCAGCAGTTCATCTCCGGGACATATTAACAATGAGCAGTTCTTC
.	TRBV9	TRBJ2-7	.	CASSVGSGQPLYEQYF	TGTGCCAGCAGCGTAGGGTCAGGGCAACCCCTCTACGAGCAGTACTTC
.	TRBV5-1	TRBJ1-2	.	CASSPDNNYGYTF	TGCGCCAGCAGCCCCGACAATAACTATGGCTACACCTTC
.	TRBV5-1	TRBJ2-1	few	CASSPQGLYNEQFF	TGCGCCAGCAGCCCGCAGGGACTCTACAATGAGCAGTTCTTC
.	TRBV4-1	TRBJ2-3	.	CASNSGLRDTQYF	TGCGCCAGCAATTCGGGTTTAAGAGATACGCAGTATTTT
.	TRBV6-1	TRBJ1-2	.	CASTEDTTWSGYTF	TGTGCCAGCACCGAGGATACTACTTGGTCCGGCTACACCTTC
.	TRBV15	TRBJ2-2	.	CATSSMGELFF	TGTGCCACCAGCAGCATGGGGGAGCTGTTTTTT
TRBD2	TRBV19	TRBJ2-7	.	CASSIDASGSSYEQYF	TGTGCCAGTAGTATAGATGCTAGCGGGAGCTCCTACGAGCAGTACTTC
TRBD2	TRBV29-1	TRBJ2-1	.	CSVGGVAGGPNNEQFF	TGCAGCGTGGGGGGGGTAGCGGGAGGGCCGAACAATGAGCAGTTCTTC
TRBD1	TRBV4-1	TRBJ2-1	few	CASSPRDRGRNEQFF	TGCGCCAGCAGCCCCCGGGACAGGGGAAGAAATGAGCAGTTCTTC
.	TRBV29-1	TRBJ1-6	few	CSVMTDYNSPLHF	TGCAGCGTGATGACAGATTATAATTCACCCCTCCACTTT
.	TRBV19	TRBJ1-5	few	CASSMLGSSNQPQHF	TGTGCCAGTAGTATGCTGGGGAGTAGCAATCAGCCCCAGCATTTT
TRBD1	TRBV30	TRBJ2-7	.	CAWVGQVTSYEQYF	TGTGCCTGGGTGGGACAGGTGACATCCTACGAGCAGTACTTC
TRBD1	TRBV19	TRBJ2-1	few	CASIRGTGSYNEQFF	TGTGCCAGTATCAGGGGGACAGGGTCCTACAATGAGCAGTTCTTC
TRBD2	TRBV18	TRBJ2-7	few	CASSPLAGGDEQYF	TGTGCCAGCTCACCTTTAGCGGGGGGGGACGAGCAGTACTTC
.	TRBV6-6	TRBJ2-5	.	CASSGEVVQETQYF	TGTGCCAGCAGTGGGGAGGTAGTCCAAGAGACCCAGTACTTC
TRBD2	TRBV9	TRBJ2-3	.	CASSVRSSGSTDTQYF	TGTGCCAGCAGCGTCAGATCCAGCGGGAGTACAGATACGCAGTATTTT
TRBD2	TRBV5-6	TRBJ2-5	few	CASSLDGRAGETQYF	TGTGCCAGCAGCTTGGACGGGAGGGCCGGAGAGACCCAGTACTTC
TRBD1	TRBV6-6	TRBJ1-5	.	CASSYSLGQGSPQHF	TGTGCCAGCAGTTACTCACTGGGACAGGGTTCACCCCAGCATTTT
.	TRBV4-1	TRBJ2-2	.	CASSQESSSGELFF	TGCGCCAGCAGCCAAGAATCGTCCTCCGGGGAGCTGTTTTTT
.	TRBV4-1	TRBJ1-2	.	CASSQAGGSYGYTF	TGCGCCAGCAGCCAAGCCGGGGGAAGCTATGGCTACACCTTC
TRBD2	TRBV7-9	TRBJ2-5	few	CASSLGLAGEETQYF	TGTGCCAGCAGCCTGGGACTAGCGGGAGAAGAGACCCAGTACTTC
TRBD2	TRBV7-9	TRBJ2-1	few	CASSRGGGYNEQFF	TGTGCCAGCAGCCGGGGCGGGGGGTACAATGAGCAGTTCTTC
TRBD1	TRBV2	TRBJ1-1	few	CASTGTGPTEAFF	TGTGCCAGCACCGGGACAGGGCCCACTGAAGCTTTCTTT
.	TRBV28	TRBJ2-1	few	CAIGGSSYNEQFF	TGTGCCATTGGGGGGAGCTCCTACAATGAGCAGTTCTTC
TRBD1	TRBV5-6	TRBJ1-2	.	CASSPGQGATYGYPF	TGTGCCAGCAGCCCCGGACAGGGGGCGACCTATGGCTACCCCTTC
TRBD1	TRBV5-4	TRBJ2-2	few	CASSPTGASTGELFF	TGTGCCAGCAGCCCGACAGGGGCGAGCACCGGGGAGCTGTTTTTT
.	TRBV6-5	TRBJ2-3	.	CASSYTPGSTTDTQYF	TGTGCCAGCAGTTACACACCGGGATCGACCACAGATACGCAGTATTTT
.	TRBV12-5	TRBJ1-3	.	CASGLVLSGNTIYF	TGTGCTAGTGGTTTGGTACTATCTGGAAACACCATATATTTT
.	TRBV5-1	TRBJ2-7	few	CASSSDRPVFYEQYF	TGCGCCAGCAGCTCCGACAGGCCGGTTTTCTACGAGCAGTACTTC
TRBD1	TRBV29-1	TRBJ1-4	few	CSVAYRGWSEKLFF	TGCAGCGTTGCCTACAGGGGTTGGAGTGAAAAACTGTTTTTT
TRBD1	TRBV5-1	TRBJ1-4	few	CASSSTSGTVGEKLFF	TGCGCCAGCAGCTCAACCTCCGGGACAGTCGGTGAAAAACTGTTTTTT
TRBD1	TRBV6-1	TRBJ1-2	few	CASSHSRQGARGYTF	TGTGCCAGCTCCCATTCTCGACAGGGGGCTAGGGGCTACACCTTC
TRBD2	TRBV27	TRBJ2-1	few	CASRLAGTSVSYNEQFF	TGTGCCAGCAGGCTAGCGGGAACTTCAGTGTCCTACAATGAGCAGTTCTTC
TRBD1	TRBV5-1	TRBJ1-1	few	CASSDRTGGPGRAEAFF	TGCGCCAGCAGCGATCGGACAGGGGGCCCCGGCCGGGCTGAAGCTTTCTTT
TRBD2	TRBV7-9	TRBJ2-7	few	CASTAGGREEQYF	TGTGCCAGCACAGCGGGAGGGAGAGAAGAGCAGTACTTC
.	TRBV29-1	TRBJ1-2	.	CSVEGTAGWVYGYTF	TGCAGCGTTGAAGGGACCGCAGGGTGGGTCTATGGCTACACCTTC
.	TRBV18	TRBJ2-1	.	CASSRGSNEQFF	TGTGCCAGCTCCCGCGGATCGAATGAGCAGTTCTTC
.	TRBV5-1	TRBJ1-4	.	CASSAWTRGATNEKLFF	TGCGCCAGCAGCGCCTGGACCCGGGGAGCAACTAATGAAAAACTGTTTTTT
.	TRBV11-2	TRBJ1-1	few	CASSPSVMSTEAFF	TGTGCCAGCAGCCCCTCGGTAATGAGCACTGAAGCTTTCTTT
TRBD1	TRBV11-3	TRBJ2-7	few	CASSSWDRGDEQYF	TGTGCCAGCAGCTCATGGGACAGGGGCGACGAGCAGTACTTC
.	TRBV2	TRBJ2-7	.	CARALGKSYEQYF	TGTGCCAGGGCACTAGGGAAATCCTACGAGCAGTACTTC